This T cell receptor (beta chain) was identified in a study of molecular identifiers for immune sequencing clone quantification. Listed TCR primers and previously described methods were used for bulk TCR libraries. TCRdb called the PCR reads again in MiXCR, with one record for every CDR3 protein. The data show about 510,000 distinct CDR3 sequences, with 20% to 25% seen just once and about 0.78% held by the top ten. Looked up from germline, CDR1 is LGHDT and CDR2 is YNNKEL (reference sequence). The CDR3 covers 13 residues. The V and J ends lost 6 bases and 6 bases, in that order; junction bases with no gene match: 4. Sequencing libraries of naive CD8 cells derived from roughly 20,000 to 1,000,000 sorted cells with 10%, 30% or 50% RNA. In the sort, naive CD8 T cells were defined as CD8+CD4-CCR7+CD45RA+.

J is TRBJ2-1 and V is TRBV3-1, with TRBD2 identical over 8 bases. Source material: naive CD8+ T cells from blood, with Jurkat cell RNA spiked in. Specified subset: FACS-sorted CD8+CD4-CCR7+CD45RA+ naive T cells. This receptor was taken from a human donor in good health. Some libraries in this study had Jurkat cell RNA spiked in. For the CDR3, the DNA is TGTGCCAGCAGTAGCGGGGAGTCCAATGAGCAGTTCTTC. This encodes CASSSGESNEQFF.